This section outlines one TCR beta chain sequence together with its context. V lost 1 base and J 5 bases, leaving 11 bases between the germline ends. The CDR3 has 14 amino acids. The germline CDR1 and CDR2 sequences are MNHNS and SASEGT. This entry comes from a study of shared clonotypes between healthy human individuals. TCRdb's copy holds only in-frame clones and misses some; the assay was immunoSEQ multiplex PCR. The table records some 2,500,000 clones, roughly 90% of them present only once. The material sequenced was naive CD4+ T cells from PBMCs. The subset: CD45RA+ positively selected. V is TRBV6-1 and J is TRBJ1-1; D is undetermined. The origin of this receptor is a man aged 18 to 35 in good health. Some clones in this sample may be carry-over from other donors' samples. CDR3 region: CASSEGGALTEAFF. CDR3 DNA: TGTGCCAGCAGTGAAGGTGGAGCATTAACTGAAGCTTTCTTT.